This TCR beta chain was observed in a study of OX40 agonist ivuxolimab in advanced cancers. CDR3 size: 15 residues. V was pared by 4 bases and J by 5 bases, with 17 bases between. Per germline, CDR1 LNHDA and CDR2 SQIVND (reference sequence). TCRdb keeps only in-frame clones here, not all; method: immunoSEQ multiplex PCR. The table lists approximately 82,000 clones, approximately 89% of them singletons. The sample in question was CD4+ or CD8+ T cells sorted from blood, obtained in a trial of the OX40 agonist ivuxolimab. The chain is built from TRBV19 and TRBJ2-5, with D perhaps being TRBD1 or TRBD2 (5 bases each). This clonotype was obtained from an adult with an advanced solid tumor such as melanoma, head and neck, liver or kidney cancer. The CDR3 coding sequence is TGTGCCAGTAGTACCACGTGGGGGTCCTCGGAGACCCAGTACTTC. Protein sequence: CASSTTWGSSETQYF.